These 17 T cell receptor beta chains originate from one sample sequenced in a study of blood T cell repertoires in COVID-19. Produced via immunoSEQ multiplex PCR; TCRdb's table is partial and in-frame only. The table lists around 150,000 clones, around 90% of them singletons. Specimen: peripheral blood. The source of these receptors is a woman aged 55 to 70 who had recovered from COVID-19.

V gene TRBV5-6 combines with J gene TRBJ2-3; TRBD1 agrees at 9 bases. CDR1 is SGHDT and CDR2 is YYEEEE in the germline V gene. CDR3 length equals 14 residues. Trimming took 0 bases from V and 5 from J; bases not matched to a gene: 1. CDR3 amino acids: CASSLGQGVDTQYF. The CDR3 region has the DNA TGTGCCAGCAGCTTGGGACAGGGGGTAGATACGCAGTATTTT.

The chain joins TRBV6-5 to TRBJ2-3; TRBD2 aligns across 7 bases. Looked up from germline, CDR1 is MNHEY and CDR2 is SVGAGI. The CDR3 contains 15 residues. Losses at the gene ends were 0 bases for V and 1 base for J; bases not matched to a gene: 1. The CDR3 nucleotides are TGTGCCAGCAGTTACTCGGGGAGGGGCACAGATACGCAGTATTTT. Amino acid sequence: CASSYSGRGTDTQYF.

The chain uses TRBV5-4 and TRBJ2-6; maybe TRBD2 (6 bases). The CDR3 totals 16 residues. The V end lost 3 bases, the J end lost 2 bases, and 12 bases lay between the germline ends. Germline V gene lookup returns CDR1 SGHNT and CDR2 YYREEE (reference sequence). The CDR3 sequence is CASSSDGGTGANVLTF. In DNA, the CDR3 is TGTGCCAGCAGCTCGGACGGGGGAACTGGGGCCAACGTCCTGACTTTC. Full variable domain (rest looked up from reference TRBV5-4 and TRBJ2-6): ETGVTQSPTHLIKTRGQQVTLRCSSQSGHNTVSWYQQALGQGPQFIFQYYREEENGRGNFPPRFSGLQFPNYSSELNVNALELDDSALYLCASSSDGGTGANVLTFGAGSRLTVL.

The chain is built from TRBV6-5 and TRBJ2-1; TRBD1 matches at 9 bases. CDR3 size: 15 residues. After removal of 6 bases from V and 7 bases from J, the junction contained 10 bases not matched to a gene. From germline, CDR1 is MNHEY and CDR2 SVGAGI. The CDR3 spells CASRLTGTGSNEQFF. CDR3 nucleotide sequence: TGTGCCAGCAGACTTACCGGGACAGGGTCTAATGAGCAGTTCTTC.

CDR3: CASSLDRVAFF. In DNA, the CDR3 is TGTGCCAGCAGTTTAGACAGGGTGGCTTTCTTT. The rearrangement links TRBV28 to TRBJ1-1, with TRBD1 matching over 7 bases. CDR3 length: 11 amino acids. After removal of 2 bases from V and 11 bases from J, the junction contained 2 bases not matched to a gene. Germline V CDR1 and CDR2: MDHEN, SYDVKM.

The gene calls are TRBV6-5 and TRBJ1-5; D gene ambiguous. Germline CDR1 is MNHEY and CDR2 is SVGAGI. This CDR3 has 13 amino acids. Trimming removed 6 bases from V and 6 bases from J, with 12 bases in between. The DNA for the CDR3 is TGTGCCAGCAGCGGGGTTTTTGGTCAGCCCCAGCATTTT. Translating gives CASSGVFGQPQHF.

The chain employs TRBV18 and TRBJ2-7; TRBD1 matches at 11 bases. Trimming removed 5 bases from V and 5 bases from J; junction bases left unmatched: 5. This CDR3 spans 14 amino acids. Germline lookup yields CDR1 KGHSH and CDR2 LQKENI. The CDR3 spells CASSAGTGGDEQYF. DNA of the CDR3: TGTGCCAGCTCAGCCGGGACAGGGGGAGACGAGCAGTACTTC.

Regarding this clone: Germline and junction disagree at one end, which may indicate a read error. The chain uses TRBV24-1 and TRBJ2-7; D remains unclear. The CDR3 has 16 residues. Germline V lookup: CDR1 KGHDR, CDR2 SFDVKD. The CDR3 reads CATSASSIGGSYEQYF. In nucleotides, the CDR3 is TGTGCCACAAGTGCCTCCTCGATCGGCGGCTCCTACGAGCAGTACTTC.

This clone was recorded once. The chain joins TRBV11-2 to TRBJ1-2, with D possibly TRBD1 on 6 matching bases. The CDR3 contains 15 residues. CDR1 and CDR2 (germline): SGHAT, FQNNGV. Between the trimmed V and J ends, which lost 5 bases and 5 bases, there was a span of 18 bases. The CDR3 DNA is TGTGCCAGCAGCAACTTCGGGGGGCGCGGTTATGGCTACACCTTC. Translated, it gives CASSNFGGRGYGYTF.

The chain links TRBV10-2 to TRBJ2-1, with TRBD1 as a possible D gene (5 bases). CDR1 and CDR2 (germline): WSHSY, SAAADI. Trimming pared 0 bases from V and 10 bases from J, leaving 7 bases between. This CDR3 comprises 12 residues. CDR3 protein: CASSESTGEQFF. CDR3 sequence (DNA): TGCGCCAGCAGTGAGTCAACAGGCGAGCAGTTCTTC.

The chain is built from TRBV3-1 (or the pseudogene TRBV3-2) and TRBJ2-5; D unresolved. The CDR3 sequence is 13 residues long. Germline V lookup: CDR1 LGHDT, CDR2 YNNKEL (reference sequence). Trimming cost V 1 base and J 5 bases, with 8 bases left between them. As DNA, the CDR3 is TGTGCCAGCAGCCAAGGAGGCGAGGAGACCCAGTACTTC. Protein sequence: CASSQGGEETQYF.

The V call is TRBV5-8, the J call TRBJ1-6; possibly TRBD1 for D (6 bases). Germline loops: CDR1 SGHTS, CDR2 YDEGEE. Trimming left V 4 bases short and J 18 bases short, with 14 bases between. This CDR3 comprises 11 residues. CDR3 sequence: CASSPGLGAHF. CDR3 bases: TGTGCCAGCAGCCCTGGCCTGGGGGCCCACTTT.

The V call is TRBV5-1, the J call TRBJ2-1; D is unclear. From germline, CDR1 is SGHRS and CDR2 YFSETQ. The CDR3 consists of 15 residues. The V gene lost 0 bases and the J gene lost 2 bases, with 9 bases spanning the gap. This chain's CDR3 is CASSLGSLTYNEQFF. CDR3 sequence (DNA): TGCGCCAGCAGCTTGGGCAGTCTGACCTACAATGAGCAGTTCTTC.

The chain is built from TRBV25-1 and TRBJ2-2, with 12 bases matching TRBD1. Per germline, CDR1 MGHDK and CDR2 SYGVNS. V lost 3 bases to trimming and J lost 7 bases; unmatched junction nucleotides: 6. CDR3 length: 16 residues. CDR3: CASSDPGQGAGGELFF. DNA of the CDR3: TGTGCCAGCAGTGATCCGGGACAGGGGGCCGGCGGGGAGCTGTTTTTT. Drawing the rest from reference TRBV25-1 and TRBJ2-2, the complete variable domain is EADIYQTPRYLVIGTGKKITLECSQTMGHDKMYWYQQDPGMELHLIHYSYGVNSTEKGDLSSESTVSRIRTEHFPLTLESARPSHTSQYLCASSDPGQGAGGELFFGEGSRLTVL.

The CDR3 reads CASSALGAGAYEKLFF. CDR3 in DNA: TGTGCCAGCAGTGCCCTCGGGGCAGGGGCGTATGAAAAACTGTTTTTT. The V call is TRBV28, the J call TRBJ1-4; a possible D gene is TRBD1 (6 bases). Germline assignment: CDR1 MDHEN and CDR2 SYDVKM. Trimming removed 5 bases from V and 6 bases from J, with 19 bases in between. CDR3 length equals 16 residues.

This clone was recorded once. The V and J genes are TRBV5-1 and TRBJ2-5, with TRBD2 matching 7 bases. Germline-derived CDR1 and CDR2 are SGHRS and YFSETQ. CDR3 length: 14 amino acids. The V segment lost 3 bases and the J segment 2 bases; nucleotides outside the gene matches: 4. The CDR3 bases are TGCGCCAGCAGCTACCTGGGGGGGCAAGAGACCCAGTACTTC. It encodes CASSYLGGQETQYF.

In its sample, this clone was seen a few times. This likely comes from a read error, as the CDR3 has no conserved phenylalanine or tryptophan at its end. The DNA is left out, because the CDR3 cannot be placed on it with certainty; the CDR3 is given as TCRdb lists it. V and J are TRBV3-1 (or the pseudogene TRBV3-2) and TRBJ1-2; TRBD1, the table's D call, lacks a check against the DNA. The CDR3 has 11 amino acids, counting both end residues. Germline-derived CDR1 and CDR2 are LGHDT and YNNKEL (reference sequence). The CDR3 sequence is CASSQEGQGRI.